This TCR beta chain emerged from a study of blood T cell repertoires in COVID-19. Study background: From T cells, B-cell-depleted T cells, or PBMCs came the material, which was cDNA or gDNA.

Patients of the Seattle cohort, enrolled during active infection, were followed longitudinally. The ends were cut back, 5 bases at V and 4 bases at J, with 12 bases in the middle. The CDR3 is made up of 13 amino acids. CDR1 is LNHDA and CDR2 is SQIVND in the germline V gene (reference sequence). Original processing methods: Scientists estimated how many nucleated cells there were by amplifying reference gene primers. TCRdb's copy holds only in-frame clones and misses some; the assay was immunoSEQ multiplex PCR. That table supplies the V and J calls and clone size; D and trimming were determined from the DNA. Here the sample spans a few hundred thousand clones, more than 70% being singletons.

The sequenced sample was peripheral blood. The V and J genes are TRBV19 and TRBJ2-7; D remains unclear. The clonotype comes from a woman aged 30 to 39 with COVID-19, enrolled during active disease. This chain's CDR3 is CASSAGFWYEQYF. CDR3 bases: TGTGCCAGTAGTGCTGGCTTTTGGTACGAGCAGTACTTC.